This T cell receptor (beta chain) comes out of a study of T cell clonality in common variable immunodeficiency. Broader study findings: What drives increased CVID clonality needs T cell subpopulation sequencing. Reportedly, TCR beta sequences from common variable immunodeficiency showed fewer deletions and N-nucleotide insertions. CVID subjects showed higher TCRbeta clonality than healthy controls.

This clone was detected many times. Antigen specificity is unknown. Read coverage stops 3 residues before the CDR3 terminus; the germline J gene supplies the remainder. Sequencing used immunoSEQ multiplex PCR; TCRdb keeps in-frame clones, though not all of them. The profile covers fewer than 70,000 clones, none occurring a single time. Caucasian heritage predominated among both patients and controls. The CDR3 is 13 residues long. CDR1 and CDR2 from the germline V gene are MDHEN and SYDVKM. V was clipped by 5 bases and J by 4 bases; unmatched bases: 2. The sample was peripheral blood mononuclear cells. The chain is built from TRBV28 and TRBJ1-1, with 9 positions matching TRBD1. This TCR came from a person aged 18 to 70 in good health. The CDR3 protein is CASSLTGGTEAFF. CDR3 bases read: TGTGCCAGCAGTCTGACAGGGGGCACTGAA.